These 28 T cell receptor beta chains were all obtained from the same sample, sequenced in a study of T cells in localized non-small cell lung cancer. Data came from immunoSEQ multiplex PCR; TCRdb stores just in-frame clones and leaves some out. Among over 55,000 clones, roughly 90% were seen once, and the ten largest hold over 1.5%. The sequenced sample was peripheral blood, obtained before any cancer treatment. The receptors were sampled from a woman aged 35 to 70 with stage I lung adenocarcinoma.

The chain uses TRBV28 and TRBJ2-7; no definite D call. The V gene lost 6 bases and the J gene lost 6 bases, with 12 bases spanning the gap. The CDR3 is 12 residues long. Germline V gives CDR1 MDHEN, CDR2 SYDVKM. CDR3 amino acids: CASSLTYGEQYF. DNA of the CDR3: TGTGCCAGCAGCCTCACTTACGGCGAGCAGTACTTC.

The chain has TRBV29-1 and TRBJ2-1; 9 positions match TRBD1. The J segment lost 10 bases and the V segment lost 6 bases, leaving 13 bases of the junction unmatched. Germline CDR1 SQVTM, CDR2 ANQGSEA. The CDR3 runs to 14 residues. This chain's CDR3 is CSVDAGTGSGEQFF. The CDR3 DNA is TGCAGCGTGGACGCCGGGACAGGGAGTGGGGAGCAGTTCTTC.

Here the CDR3 DNA reads TGTGCCAGCAGCGACAGACAGTTCATGAACACTGAAGCTTTCTTT. As protein: CASSDRQFMNTEAFF. This chain links TRBV5-8 with TRBJ1-1; a weak D match, TRBD1 (5 bases). This CDR3 is built from 15 residues. Looked up from germline, CDR1 is SGHTS and CDR2 is YDEGEE. With 4 bases removed from V and 0 bases from J, the gap between germline ends came to 13 bases.

The chain uses TRBV7-3 and TRBJ2-1; D may be TRBD2 (6 bases). V was shortened by 1 base and J by 7 bases, with 17 bases between the two germline ends. The germline V gene has CDR1 SGHTA and CDR2 FQGTGA. The CDR3 has 16 residues. CDR3: CASSLNARGVWNEQFF. The CDR3 DNA sequence: TGTGCCAGCAGCTTAAATGCGCGGGGCGTATGGAATGAGCAGTTCTTC.

The gene calls are TRBV19 and TRBJ1-3; D uncertain. The V and J ends lost 5 bases and 0 bases respectively, with 11 bases between them. Germline CDR1 and CDR2: LNHDA and SQIVND (reference sequence). The CDR3 is 15 residues long. Written as DNA, the CDR3 is TGTGCCAGTAGTCAGGCGATACTCTCTGGAAACACCATATATTTT. Translated: CASSQAILSGNTIYF.

This chain links TRBV18 with TRBJ2-3; 10 nucleotides line up with TRBD2. The J segment lost 5 bases and the V segment lost 5 bases, leaving 7 bases of the junction unmatched. The CDR3 contains 15 residues. Germline lookup yields CDR1 KGHSH and CDR2 LQKENI. CDR3 coding DNA: TGTGCCAGCTCAACGACTAGCGGGTATGGAGATACGCAGTATTTT. This translates into CASSTTSGYGDTQYF.

V gene TRBV19 combines with J gene TRBJ1-4; tentatively, D is TRBD1 (6 bases). The CDR3 length is 17 residues. CDR1 LNHDA and CDR2 SQIVND come from the germline V gene (reference sequence). V gave up 5 bases and J gave up 0 bases, with 16 bases separating them. CDR3 in DNA: TGTGCCAGTAGTCCATCCAGGGGAGTTTCAACTAATGAAAAACTGTTTTTT. It encodes CASSPSRGVSTNEKLFF.

V and J are TRBV2 and TRBJ1-1; D is undetermined. The CDR3 is 15 residues long. Trimming shortened V by 7 bases and J by 4 bases, and 19 bases separated the two germline ends. Germline V CDR1 and CDR2: SNHLY, FYNNEI. CDR3 nucleotide sequence: TGTGCCAGCACCACAGATCAGGACGAGACCACTGAAGCTTTCTTT. This translates into CASTTDQDETTEAFF. The entire variable domain, with the rest obtained from reference TRBV2 and TRBJ1-1, is as follows: EPEVTQTPSHQVTQMGQEVILRCVPISNHLYFYWYRQILGQKVEFLVSFYNNEISEKSEIFDDQFSVERPDGSNFTLKIRSTKLEDSAMYFCASTTDQDETTEAFFGQGTRLTVV.

The rearrangement joins TRBV7-2 to TRBJ2-2, with no clear D. The CDR3 has 12 residues. CDR1 SGHTA and CDR2 FQGNSA come from the germline V gene. V lost 3 bases and J 2 bases, leaving 1 base between the germline ends. Here the CDR3 reads CASSFNTGELFF. CDR3 coding DNA: TGTGCCAGCAGCTTTAACACCGGGGAGCTGTTTTTT.

This chain links TRBV5-1 with TRBJ1-2, with 11 bases identical to TRBD1. The CDR3 is 15 amino acids. Germline V lookup: CDR1 SGHRS, CDR2 YFSETQ. V dropped 0 bases and J dropped 8; count of bases not matched to a gene: 6. The CDR3 coding sequence is TGCGCCAGCAGCTTGGTAGTGGGACAGGGGGACGGCTACACCTTC. It specifies CASSLVVGQGDGYTF.

The chain joins TRBV11-2 to TRBJ2-3; TRBD2 matches at 8 bases. Germline V gene data show CDR1 as SGHAT and CDR2 as FQNNGV. The J segment lost 0 bases and the V segment lost 3 bases, leaving 2 bases of the junction unmatched. This CDR3 has 15 residues. As DNA, the CDR3 is TGTGCCAGCAGCTTTTCGGGGGGGAGCACAGATACGCAGTATTTT. Translated, it gives CASSFSGGSTDTQYF.

The chain combines TRBV15 with TRBJ1-5, with no clear D. Trimming removed 0 bases at V and 1 base at J, with 7 bases between. Per germline, CDR1 LNHNV and CDR2 YYDKDF (reference sequence). The CDR3 is made up of 15 amino acids. The CDR3, as DNA: TGTGCCACCAGCAGAGATAAAACAAGCAATCAGCCCCAGCATTTT. It is translated as CATSRDKTSNQPQHF.

The chain combines TRBV18 with TRBJ2-1, with 8 bases fitting TRBD2. The J segment lost 7 bases and the V segment lost 1 base, leaving 9 bases of the junction unmatched. The CDR3 runs to 16 residues. From germline, CDR1 is KGHSH and CDR2 LQKENI. The CDR3 nucleotides are TGTGCCAGCTCACCACAGACGGGAGGGGCCCCAAATGAGCAGTTCTTC. Translation gives CASSPQTGGAPNEQFF.

This sequence joins TRBV6-4 and TRBJ2-2, with 9 positions matching TRBD1. Germline values: CDR1 MRHNA, CDR2 SNTAGT. J gave up 8 bases and V 2 bases, and 9 bases lay outside the gene matches. CDR3 length: 16 residues. For the CDR3, the DNA is TGTGCCAGCAGTGACACCCCTGGGACAGGGCGAGGGGAGCTGTTTTTT. Protein product: CASSDTPGTGRGELFF.

The DNA of the CDR3 is TGTGCCAGCGGGACTCAAGCTTTCTTT. As protein: CASGTQAFF. The chain links TRBV19 to TRBJ1-1; D possibly corresponds to TRBD1 (5 bases). CDR1 is LNHDA and CDR2 is SQIVND in the germline V gene (reference sequence). V dropped 9 bases and J dropped 9 bases, with 8 bases sitting between them. This CDR3 has 9 amino acids.

CDR3 loop: CASSILRSSGANVLTF. As DNA, the CDR3 is TGTGCCAGTAGTATACTGAGGTCGTCTGGGGCCAACGTCCTGACTTTC. The rearrangement links TRBV19 to TRBJ2-6; D not certain. The CDR3 consists of 16 residues. The V gene's germline CDR1 is LNHDA and CDR2 SQIVND (reference sequence). Trimming took 2 bases from V and 1 from J, leaving 9 bases between them.

In its sample, this clone was seen once. This sequence joins TRBV7-6 and TRBJ2-1, with TRBD2 matching 7 bases. Losses at the gene ends were 4 bases for V and 7 bases for J; bases not matched to a gene: 10. CDR1 and CDR2 from the germline V gene are SGHVS and FNYEAQ. The CDR3 loop spans 15 amino acids. The DNA for the CDR3 is TGTGCCAGCAGCTCGGGACTAAACCTCGGGAATGAGCAGTTCTTC. Translating gives CASSSGLNLGNEQFF. The entire variable domain, with the rest obtained from reference TRBV7-6 and TRBJ2-1, is as follows: GAGVSQSPRYKVTKRGQDVALRCDPISGHVSLYWYRQALGQGPEFLTYFNYEAQQDKSGLPNDRFSAERPEGSISTLTIQRTEQRDSAMYRCASSSGLNLGNEQFFGPGTRLTVL.

The chain couples TRBV9 to TRBJ2-2; 10 nucleotides line up with TRBD2. V was pared by 3 bases and J by 2 bases, with 4 bases of the junction left unmatched. This CDR3 comprises 16 residues. Per germline, CDR1 SGDLS and CDR2 YYNGEE. In DNA form, the CDR3 reads TGTGCCAGCAGCGCCCGACTAGCGGGCAACACCGGGGAGCTGTTTTTT. Translated, it gives CASSARLAGNTGELFF.

The J gene is TRBJ2-2, the V gene TRBV6-4; 7 nucleotides line up with TRBD1. CDR1 and CDR2 (germline): MRHNA, SNTAGT. The CDR3 covers 14 residues. The V gene end was trimmed by 6 bases and the J gene end by 4 bases; junction bases not matched to a gene: 5. The CDR3 DNA reads TGTGCCAGCAGCGCTGACAGGGCCACCGGGGAGCTGTTTTTT. It is translated as CASSADRATGELFF.

The V and J genes are TRBV7-2 and TRBJ2-1; TRBD1 agrees at 8 bases. Germline V CDR1 and CDR2: SGHTA, FQGNSA. Germline trimming cut 5 bases from V and 1 base from J; bases unmatched to any gene: 4. The CDR3 runs 15 residues. The CDR3 is CASSLGQGSYNEQFF. The CDR3 bases are TGTGCCAGCAGCCTCGGACAGGGATCCTACAATGAGCAGTTCTTC. The full variable domain, rest sourced from reference TRBV7-2 and TRBJ2-1, is GAGVSQSPSNKVTEKGKDVELRCDPISGHTALYWYRQSLGQGLEFLIYFQGNSAPDKSGLPSDRFSAERTGGSVSTLTIQRTQQEDSAVYLCASSLGQGSYNEQFFGPGTRLTVL.

The chain carries TRBV6-4 and TRBJ2-7, with 11 bases aligning to TRBD2. J was trimmed by 4 bases and V by 8 bases; bases with no gene match: 7. Looked up from germline, CDR1 is MRHNA and CDR2 is SNTAGT. The CDR3 sequence is 14 residues long. Here the CDR3 reads CASEPGLAVYEQYF. In DNA form, the CDR3 reads TGTGCCAGCGAGCCGGGACTAGCGGTGTACGAGCAGTACTTC.

This clone is a singleton in its sample. V and J are TRBV9 and TRBJ2-1; 10 bases are a match to TRBD2. Germline CDR1 is SGDLS and CDR2 is YYNGEE. The CDR3 runs 14 residues. V lost 3 bases to trimming and J lost 5 bases; unmatched junction nucleotides: 2. The CDR3 spells CASSATSGNNEQFF. The CDR3 nucleotides are TGTGCCAGCAGCGCCACTAGCGGGAACAATGAGCAGTTCTTC.

The genes are TRBV10-2 and TRBJ1-2, with TRBD1 as a possible D gene (6 bases). In germline, CDR1 is WSHSY, CDR2 SAAADI. Trimming left V 2 bases short and J 0 bases short, with 16 bases between. CDR3 length: 17 residues. The CDR3 region is CASSERGGPLSNYGYTF. The CDR3 coding sequence is TGCGCCAGCAGTGAGCGGGGGGGCCCCCTTTCTAACTATGGCTACACCTTC.

Turning to this clone: This sample includes further DNA sequences coding for the same CDR3. This rearrangement joins TRBV18 to TRBJ1-1; D not resolved. Germline values: CDR1 KGHSH, CDR2 LQKENI. Trimming shortened V by 3 bases and J by 5 bases, and 10 bases separated the two germline ends. This CDR3 is built from 13 residues. The CDR3 region is CASSPIGDTEAFF. For the CDR3, the DNA is TGTGCCAGCTCACCTATCGGGGATACTGAAGCTTTCTTT.

This clone has only one observation. This sequence joins TRBV18 and TRBJ2-7; TRBD1 aligns across 7 bases. The CDR3 runs to 14 residues. Trimming at V came to 4 bases and at J to 7 bases, leaving 10 bases not matched to a gene. Germline lookup yields CDR1 KGHSH and CDR2 LQKENI. CDR3 residues: CASSRSSQTGEQYF. The CDR3 bases are TGTGCCAGCTCACGATCCTCTCAGACAGGGGAGCAGTACTTC.

The gene calls are TRBV6-1 and TRBJ1-1; D is unclear. The CDR3 runs to 15 residues. Germline V CDR1 and CDR2: MNHNS, SASEGT. V lost 1 base and J 2 bases, leaving 11 bases between the germline ends. CDR3 loop: CASSEDRVQNTEAFF. The CDR3 coding sequence is TGTGCCAGCAGTGAAGACCGGGTCCAAAACACTGAAGCTTTCTTT.

V usage is TRBV11-2 and J usage is TRBJ2-1, with D perhaps matching TRBD1 or TRBD2 (7 bases each). This CDR3 contains 17 residues. Germline CDR1 SGHAT, CDR2 FQNNGV. The V end was cut by 1 base, the J end by 4 bases, with 17 bases between. Written as DNA, the CDR3 is TGTGCCAGCAGCTTAGGGGAGGGGGGACAGCGATACAATGAGCAGTTCTTC. Residues: CASSLGEGGQRYNEQFF.

The chain uses TRBV30 and TRBJ1-1; D is ambiguous. The germline V and J ends were trimmed by 2 bases and 1 base, with 8 bases remaining between them. Germline V gene data show CDR1 as GTSNPN and CDR2 as SVGIG (reference sequence). The CDR3 is 13 amino acids. This chain's CDR3 is CAWSSSRNTEAFF. The CDR3 nucleotides are TGTGCCTGGAGTTCCTCGAGGAACACTGAAGCTTTCTTT.